The TCR beta chain under discussion was sequenced for a study of human T cells and chemical hapten exposure (dated by TCRdb to the early 2020s). At the level of the whole study: For sensitization, 2% DPC in acetone was applied to a 2 cm by 2 cm area of upper inner arm skin. This study followed changes in the peripheral blood TCR repertoire in vivo during primary and secondary sensitization of alopecia patients to the hapten diphenylcyclopropenone (DPC). Patch tests used Finn chambers with 0.01% DPC on the upper back, scored after 6 days by International Contact Dermatitis Research Group standards. Blood samples were taken from patients before sensitization (week 0) and at 2, 6 and about 24 weeks after DPC sensitization. Libraries were combined into a pool for sequencing, and differences in TCR yield between samples came mainly from small differences in library volumes within the pool. Weekly therapeutic DPC doses were additionally applied to the scalp of patients throughout the roughly 23-week study period. Blood for TCR sequencing was provided by twenty-nine alopecia patients at one to four time points (pre-sensitization, 2, 6 and 24 weeks). The patient cohort, mostly female, included alopecia areata with under or over 50% scalp involvement, alopecia totalis and alopecia universalis. What the work shows at the level of the full study, not this receptor alone: Patch test score correlated positively with the number of PT1 expanded TCRs, reaching significance at thresholds 8, 16 and 32 but not at 4. After repeated subsampling, the strength of the expansion versus patch-test correlation and the threshold at which it became significant changed. No change with DPC sensitization was found in the number of TCRs above 1 in 1000 frequency, and no evidence of global repertoire structure alterations was found. Significantly more large CDR3 similarity clusters were formed by expanded TCRs than by pre-sensitization or healthy control sets, consistent with antigen-driven responses. Because all patients had alopecia, a presumed autoimmune disease, the immune response of the patients might differ from that of healthy individuals.

The library was built by means of RACE. The data were produced on a NextSeq 500. During library preparation, unique molecular identifiers were attached to individual cDNA molecules so that TCRs could be counted quantitatively and reproducibly. Each blood RNA sample was used to sequence both TCR alpha and TCR beta chains. In the authors' own workflow: A median of roughly 99,000 TCRs per sample was observed, with a range of about 23,224 to 750,000. V, J and CDR3 annotation of the TCR reads was carried out using the Decombinator software suite. Every sample was subsampled to the same number of TCRs (28,000) for the PS versus PT1 abundance plots. TCRs were defined as expanded if absent before sensitization and observed at least eight times at the 2-week time point. TCRdb reworked the public reads: Q25 trimming with fastp, MiXCR clone assembly, productive beta chains retained. Records with the same CDR3 protein are collapsed into one entry carrying the most frequent genes and DNA. In this record, the V and J calls reflect TCRdb's handling and not the investigators' own analysis. This sample holds 250,000 to 300,000 distinct CDR3 sequences; about 7.7% were observed only once. The top ten clones comprise more than 1% of the sample.

The sample's time point label is to be understood as: pre-sensitization, week 0. The treatment or condition tag for this specimen amounts to: therapeutic diphenylcyclopropenone sensitization with weekly scalp DPC. At each patch-test visit, blood was drawn before the patch test was applied. Patients were considered eligible if aged 18 to 70, diagnosed with alopecia and deemed suitable for DPC therapy, and patients were excluded if pregnant. Total RNA was extracted from unfractionated whole blood collected in Tempus Blood RNA tubes. The CDR3, cysteine through phenylalanine, is 16 amino acids long. This entry keeps only the CDR3 DNA: 48 bases, framed from base 1. Looking up the germline V gene (reference sequence) yields CDR1 SEHNR and CDR2 FQNEAQ. V was cut back by 5 bases and J by 2 bases, leaving a gap of 16 bases between them. This clonotype was picked up many times. The specificity of this receptor is unknown. No much larger clonotype is one base removed from it; base qualities were not supplied.

The chain couples TRBV7-9 to TRBJ1-5; the D gene assignment is ambiguous. The sequence was collected from a young man with alopecia areata. Some clones in this sample may be carry-over from other donors' samples. Sequences were derived from whole blood, sampled in connection with sensitization to the hapten diphenylcyclopropenone (DPC). The DNA is as follows: TGTGCCAGCAGCCGAGAGACGGGCGGCGGCAATCAGCCCCAGCATTTT. Translated, this gives CASSRETGGGNQPQHF. Where the CDR3 stops, the reference TRBV7-9 and TRBJ1-5 genes take over; the full variable domain is DTGVSQNPRHKITKRGQNVTFRCDPISEHNRLYWYRQTLGQGPEFLTYFQNEAQLEKSRLLSDRFSAERPKGSFSTLEIQRTEQGDSAMYLCASSRETGGGNQPQHFGDGTRLSIL.